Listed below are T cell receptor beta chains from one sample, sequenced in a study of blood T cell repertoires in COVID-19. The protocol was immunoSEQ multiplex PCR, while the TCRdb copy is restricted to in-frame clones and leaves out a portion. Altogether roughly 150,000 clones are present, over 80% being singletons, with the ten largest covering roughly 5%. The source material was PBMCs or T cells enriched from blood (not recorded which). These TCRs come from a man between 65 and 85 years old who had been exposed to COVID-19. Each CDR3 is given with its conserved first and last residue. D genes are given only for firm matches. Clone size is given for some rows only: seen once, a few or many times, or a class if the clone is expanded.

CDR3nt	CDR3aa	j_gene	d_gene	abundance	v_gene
TGTGCCACCAGTGATTTGCACGCAGCGGGGTCCACAGATACGCAGTATTTT	CATSDLHAAGSTDTQYF	TRBJ2-3	TRBD2	NA	TRBV24-1
TGTGCCAGCAGCCTAAACCCCACTGGTTCACCCCTCCACTTT	CASSLNPTGSPLHF	TRBJ1-6	NA	NA	TRBV7-9
TGTGCCAGCAGCCCGGCGGGGGGCTTATCTGGAAACACCATATATTTT	CASSPAGGLSGNTIYF	TRBJ1-3	NA	NA	TRBV5-4
TGTGCCAGCAGTGAGGGGGGCGGGGGCGGCTACACCTTC	CASSEGGGGGYTF	TRBJ1-2	NA	NA	TRBV2
TGTGCCAGCAGTTTTACATGGCATAAAGGGGGCACAGATACGCAGTATTTT	CASSFTWHKGGTDTQYF	TRBJ2-3	NA	once	TRBV6-2/TRBV6-3
TGCGCCAGCAGAGGGGAAACTGAAGCTTTCTTT	CASRGETEAFF	TRBJ1-1	NA	NA	TRBV5-1
TGTGCCAGCAGCCAAGACACAGCCTACGAGCAGTACTTC	CASSQDTAYEQYF	TRBJ2-7	NA	once	TRBV14
TGTGCCAGCAGTTTCCAGAGACAGCGGGAGGGCAGAAATGAGCAGTTCTTC	CASSFQRQREGRNEQFF	TRBJ2-1	TRBD2	NA	TRBV6-2/TRBV6-3
TGTGCCAGCAGCTTAGTAGCGGGAGGCGGTAACATTCAGTACTTC	CASSLVAGGGNIQYF	TRBJ2-4	TRBD2	NA	TRBV7-9
TGTGCCAGCAGCTTAAACAGTGGACAGCCCCAGCATTTT	CASSLNSGQPQHF	TRBJ1-5	NA	NA	TRBV7-9
TGTGCCAGTAGCCCCCAGGCAGGGGGCGACGAGCCCCAGCATTTT	CASSPQAGGDEPQHF	TRBJ1-5	TRBD1	few	TRBV19
TGTGCCAGCAGCTTAGCGAGTAAGCGAACAGATACGCAGTATTTT	CASSLASKRTDTQYF	TRBJ2-3	NA	few	TRBV7-6
TGTGCCAGCAGCTTAGAACGGTTAAATGGCTACACCTTC	CASSLERLNGYTF	TRBJ1-2	NA	once	TRBV7-2
TGTGCCAGCAGTGAACCCGGGACAGAAGCCACTGAAGCTTTCTTT	CASSEPGTEATEAFF	TRBJ1-1	TRBD1	once	TRBV25-1
TGTGCCAGCAGTCCAGGGGACAGGGAGTACACTGAAGCTTTCTTT	CASSPGDREYTEAFF	TRBJ1-1	TRBD1	few	TRBV28
TGTGCCAGCGGTAGAGTAGACAGAGATAATTCACCCCTCCACTTT	CASGRVDRDNSPLHF	TRBJ1-6	NA	once	TRBV6-5
TGTGCCAGTAGTATGGGGGGGCCTACAGGGTCTCCATATCAGCCCCAGCATTTT	CASSMGGPTGSPYQPQHF	TRBJ1-5	NA	few	TRBV19
TGTGCCAGCAGTTTCCTAGGAGGGCAGTCGAACACTGAAGCTTTCTTT	CASSFLGGQSNTEAFF	TRBJ1-1	NA	NA	TRBV6-5
TGTGCCACCAGCAGTACCCGGACTAGCGGGGGGATCACAGATACGCAGTATTTT	CATSSTRTSGGITDTQYF	TRBJ2-3	TRBD2	NA	TRBV15
TGCGCCAGCAGCAGGACAGGGAGCACCGGGGAGCTGTTTTTT	CASSRTGSTGELFF	TRBJ2-2	TRBD1	NA	TRBV5-1
TGTGCCAGTAGTCACCGGGACAGGGGGCTGGATTCACCCCTCCACTTT	CASSHRDRGLDSPLHF	TRBJ1-6	TRBD1	NA	TRBV19
TGTGCCAGCAGTTTATTAGGGACAGGGACCTACAATGAGCAGTTCTTC	CASSLLGTGTYNEQFF	TRBJ2-1	TRBD1	few	TRBV28
TGCAGCGCTTTTGACAGACAAGCTTTCTTT	CSAFDRQAFF	TRBJ1-1	NA	NA	TRBV29-1
TGTGCCAGCAGCACTCAAGGGACAAAAGGAACTGAAGCTTTCTTT	CASSTQGTKGTEAFF	TRBJ1-1	NA	NA	TRBV7-2
TGTGCCAGCAGGAGACAGGGGGCCTCGGCCGGGGAGCTGTTTTTT	CASRRQGASAGELFF	TRBJ2-2	TRBD1	NA	TRBV2
TGTGCCAGTAGTAGCGGGACAGGTCCCCTCAGAAGCTATGGCTACACCTTC	CASSSGTGPLRSYGYTF	TRBJ1-2	TRBD1	NA	TRBV19
TGTGCCAGCAGTCACAGGGGGCTGGATGGCTACACCTTC	CASSHRGLDGYTF	TRBJ1-2	TRBD1	NA	TRBV27
TGTGCCAGCAGCTTAGCAGCTTCGATGAACACTGAAGCTTTCTTT	CASSLAASMNTEAFF	TRBJ1-1	NA	once	TRBV7-9
TGTGCCAGCAGCCAGGGACTAGCGGCGGTAGAGCAGTTCTTC	CASSQGLAAVEQFF	TRBJ2-1	TRBD2	NA	TRBV7-9